The following is a T cell receptor beta chain sequence with its context. CDR1 KGHDR and CDR2 SFDVKD come from the germline V gene. J lost 5 bases, V lost 4 bases, and 3 bases had no gene match. CDR3 length: 14 residues. The sample is drawn from a study of blood T cell repertoires in COVID-19. Produced via immunoSEQ multiplex PCR; TCRdb's table is partial and in-frame only. The sample records about 370,000 clones, approximately 89% being singletons. This chain connects TRBV24-1 to TRBJ2-2, with TRBD1 matching over 7 bases. This clonotype originated in a woman between 25 and 40 years old with COVID-19, enrolled during active disease. The material sequenced was peripheral blood. As DNA, the CDR3 is TGTGCCACCAGTGACCTGACAGGGACCGGGGAGCTGTTTTTT. It codes for CATSDLTGTGELFF.